The 28 T cell receptor beta chains listed next were all sequenced from one sample in a study of blood T cell repertoires in COVID-19. Profiled with immunoSEQ multiplex PCR; TCRdb holds only in-frame clones, not every one. In the table there are around 500,000 clones, 85% to 90% of which are singletons. Material for sequencing was PBMCs or T cells enriched from blood (not recorded which). The origin of the receptors is a woman aged 40 to 55 who had recovered from COVID-19.

The chain links TRBV18 to TRBJ2-5; TRBD2 is a possible D gene (5 bases). This CDR3 comprises 14 residues. Germline CDR1 reads KGHSH; CDR2 reads LQKENI. V lost 3 bases, J lost 5 bases, and 13 bases lay in between. The DNA for the CDR3 is TGTGCCAGCTCACCCGGGGTAGCGTGGGAGACCCAGTACTTC. Its translation is CASSPGVAWETQYF.

The J gene is TRBJ2-2, the V gene TRBV10-1; D may be TRBD1 (5 bases). CDR1 is WNHNN and CDR2 is SYGVQD in the germline V gene (reference sequence). Deletions cut 5 bases from V and 8 bases from J, with 12 bases between. The CDR3 has 13 residues. CDR3 sequence (DNA): TGCGCCAGCAGTATCAGGGTGGAAGGGGAGCTGTTTTTT. It specifies CASSIRVEGELFF.

This chain joins TRBV5-1 and TRBJ2-3; 13 bases match TRBD2. Unmatched junction bases numbered 6, after V lost 2 bases and J lost 0 bases. The germline gives CDR1 SGHRS, CDR2 YFSETQ. There are 18 residues in the CDR3. CDR3 sequence: CASSFSQTSGRSTDTQYF. CDR3 DNA sequence: TGCGCCAGCAGCTTTTCCCAGACTAGCGGGAGGAGCACAGATACGCAGTATTTT.

The gene calls are TRBV25-1 and TRBJ2-5; weak D call: TRBD2 (5 bases). Deletions cut 4 bases from V and 1 base from J, with 13 bases between. Germline assignment: CDR1 MGHDK and CDR2 SYGVNS. The CDR3 totals 15 residues. As DNA, the CDR3 is TGTGCCAGCAGTGTGAAAGGGAGTCCCCAAGAGACCCAGTACTTC. Translated, it gives CASSVKGSPQETQYF.

The chain combines TRBV29-1 with TRBJ1-1; tentative D call: TRBD1 (5 bases). The CDR3 runs 13 residues. Trimming removed 2 bases at V and 0 bases at J, with 7 bases between. Germline-derived CDR1 and CDR2 are SQVTM and ANQGSEA. Written as DNA, the CDR3 is TGCAGCGTTGAAACAGGCCTGAACACTGAAGCTTTCTTT. The encoded protein is CSVETGLNTEAFF.

The rearrangement links TRBV5-5 to TRBJ1-2; TRBD1 matches at 8 bases. Germline V gene sequence: CDR1 SGHKS, CDR2 YYEKEE (reference sequence). Losses at the gene ends were 3 bases for V and 3 bases for J; bases not matched to a gene: 7. This CDR3 comprises 15 residues. CDR3 amino acids: CASSSRTGRHYGYTF. The DNA of the CDR3 is TGTGCCAGCAGCTCCCGGACAGGGCGACACTATGGCTACACCTTC. Supplemented by reference TRBV5-5 and TRBJ1-2, the full variable domain reads DAGVTQSPTHLIKTRGQQVTLRCSPISGHKSVSWYQQVLGQGPQFIFQYYEKEERGRGNFPDRFSARQFPNYSSELNVNALLLGDSALYLCASSSRTGRHYGYTFGSGTRLTVV.

This chain uses TRBV9 with TRBJ2-1; TRBD2 matches at 9 bases. The CDR3 is made up of 16 amino acids. Germline CDR1 reads SGDLS; CDR2 reads YYNGEE. The V gene end was trimmed by 3 bases and the J gene end by 4 bases; junction bases not matched to a gene: 8. The CDR3 bases are TGTGCCAGCAGCGCAGTAAGGACTAGCGAGTACAATGAGCAGTTCTTC. Its protein product is CASSAVRTSEYNEQFF.

V usage is TRBV19 and J usage is TRBJ1-1; D remains ambiguous. Between the trimmed V and J ends, which lost 2 bases and 6 bases, there was a span of 13 bases. Germline CDR1 LNHDA, CDR2 SQIVND (reference sequence). The CDR3 spans 14 residues. CDR3: CASSIRAGFPEAFF. CDR3 bases: TGTGCCAGTAGTATACGGGCGGGGTTTCCTGAAGCTTTCTTT.

The rearrangement uses TRBV7-9 and TRBJ1-2; 7 nucleotides match TRBD1. V gave up 5 bases and J gave up 3 bases; unmatched junction bases: 6. The CDR3 has 14 amino acids. Per germline, CDR1 SEHNR and CDR2 FQNEAQ (reference sequence). The CDR3 reads CASSGRTGDYGYTF. The CDR3 DNA follows: TGTGCCAGCAGCGGAAGGACAGGAGACTATGGCTACACCTTC.

This sequence joins TRBV6-1 and TRBJ2-7, with 8 positions matching TRBD1. Germline values: CDR1 MNHNS, CDR2 SASEGT. Trimming took 2 bases from V and 3 from J; bases not matched to a gene: 6. CDR3 length: 15 amino acids. The CDR3 sequence: CASSERRDRSYEQYF. CDR3 DNA: TGTGCCAGCAGTGAAAGGAGGGACAGGAGCTACGAGCAGTACTTC.

The chain carries TRBV19 and TRBJ1-2; tentative D call: TRBD1 (5 bases). Germline CDR1 is LNHDA and CDR2 is SQIVND (reference sequence). Trimming removed 3 bases at V and 1 base at J, with 12 bases between. CDR3 length equals 15 residues. The CDR3 loop reads CASSIGTGYNYGYTF. The DNA for the CDR3 is TGTGCCAGTAGTATTGGTACAGGATATAACTATGGCTACACCTTC.

Remarks on this clone: The junction shows a germline mismatch at one end, possibly a read error. The chain combines TRBV3-1 (or the pseudogene TRBV3-2) with TRBJ2-1; D gene uncertain. CDR1 is LGHDT, CDR2 YNNKEL, per germline (reference sequence). The CDR3 is 16 residues long. This chain's CDR3 is CASSHPTVTTTNEQFF. In nucleotides, the CDR3 is TGCGCCAGCAGCCACCCCACAGTAACCACCACCAATGAGCAGTTCTTC.

The chain links TRBV24-1 to TRBJ2-5; D may be TRBD1 (6 bases). Trimming left V 5 bases short and J 5 bases short, with 14 bases between. CDR1 KGHDR and CDR2 SFDVKD come from the germline V gene. The CDR3 extends over 14 amino acids. The CDR3 DNA is TGTGCCACCAGTGCGACAGGAGGCCGGGAGACCCAGTACTTC. As protein: CATSATGGRETQYF.

The rearrangement joins TRBV4-3 to TRBJ1-4; 7 bases are a match to TRBD1. J gave up 3 bases and V 1 base, and 2 bases lay outside the gene matches. The CDR3 is made up of 15 amino acids. Germline V lookup: CDR1 LGHNA, CDR2 YSLEER. The CDR3 sequence: CASSQVTGPNEKLFF. CDR3 bases: TGCGCCAGCAGCCAAGTGACAGGGCCTAATGAAAAACTGTTTTTT.

The chain uses TRBV12-2 and TRBJ1-5; the D call of TRBD1 is as the table states it, not checked on the DNA. TRBV12-2 is a pseudogene. This CDR3 has 19 residues. The CDR3 bases are TGTGCAAGTCGCTTAGTCGTCCGGCTGAGCAGGGTAGATTTGCAGCCCCAGCATTTT. Protein product: CASRLVVRLSRVDLQPQHF.

The rearrangement links TRBV6-5 to TRBJ2-2, with 7 bases that match TRBD1. This CDR3 contains 13 residues. V shed 8 bases and J 2 bases; nucleotides not matched to a gene: 2. Germline V gives CDR1 MNHEY, CDR2 SVGAGI. CDR3 DNA sequence: TGTGCCAGCCGACAGGGAAACACCGGGGAGCTGTTTTTT. Translating gives CASRQGNTGELFF.

V usage is TRBV6-5 and J usage is TRBJ2-7; D may be TRBD1 (6 bases). Trimming shortened V by 0 bases and J by 3 bases, and 12 bases separated the two germline ends. This CDR3 comprises 15 residues. CDR1 and CDR2 from the germline V gene are MNHEY and SVGAGI. The CDR3 here is CASSYSRGQFYEQYF. The CDR3 DNA follows: TGTGCCAGCAGTTACTCCCGCGGACAGTTCTACGAGCAGTACTTC.

The chain recombines TRBV6-6 with TRBJ1-1, with 8 bases identical to TRBD1. The CDR3 is 15 amino acids. V gave up 7 bases and J gave up 0 bases; unmatched junction bases: 7. CDR1 is MNHNY, CDR2 SVGAGI, per germline (reference sequence). CDR3 sequence (DNA): TGTGCCAGCACAGCAGGGGGCACTTTGAACACTGAAGCTTTCTTT. Amino acid sequence: CASTAGGTLNTEAFF.

The V gene is TRBV19, the J gene TRBJ1-5, with 9 bases lining up with TRBD1. With 4 bases clipped from V and 3 bases from J, the junction kept 4 bases outside the gene matches. There are 15 residues in the CDR3. CDR1 LNHDA and CDR2 SQIVND come from the germline V gene (reference sequence). CDR3 coding DNA: TGTGCCAGTAGTAAGAGGGACAGGGACAATCAGCCCCAGCATTTT. This sequence encodes CASSKRDRDNQPQHF.

A few counts support this clone. The rearrangement joins TRBV5-1 to TRBJ1-5; D possibly corresponds to TRBD1 (6 bases). This CDR3 has 13 residues. V shed 7 bases and J shed 6 bases, with 14 bases lying between them. CDR1 and CDR2 from the germline V gene are SGHRS and YFSETQ. CDR3 sequence reads: CASCAGATQPQHF. In DNA, the CDR3 is TGCGCCAGCTGTGCAGGGGCCACTCAGCCCCAGCATTTT.

J is TRBJ1-3 and V is TRBV7-9; TRBD1 matches at 8 bases. In germline, CDR1 is SEHNR, CDR2 FQNEAQ (reference sequence). The CDR3 has 14 amino acids. V shed 5 bases, J shed 2 bases, and the junction held 2 bases outside the gene matches. This CDR3 reads CASSQTGAGNTIYF. The CDR3 bases are TGTGCCAGCAGCCAGACAGGGGCTGGAAACACCATATATTTT.

The rearrangement links TRBV12-3 or TRBV12-4 to TRBJ1-3; no reliable D call. Trimming took 4 bases from V and 0 from J, leaving 4 bases between them. The CDR3 contains 13 residues. CDR3 DNA: TGTGCCAGCAGTTCAGACTCTGGAAACACCATATATTTT. The encoded protein is CASSSDSGNTIYF.

The CDR3 protein is CASSFTTGSYEQYF. In DNA, the CDR3 is TGCGCCAGCAGCTTTACTACCGGTTCCTACGAGCAGTACTTC. V usage is TRBV5-1 and J usage is TRBJ2-7; no clear D gene. Trimming pared 2 bases from V and 1 base from J, leaving 10 bases between. This CDR3 contains 14 residues. Germline loops: CDR1 SGHRS, CDR2 YFSETQ.

This clone was seen a handful of times. This chain connects TRBV11-2 to TRBJ1-2, with D possibly matching TRBD1 (5 bases). Trimming stripped 5 bases from V and 0 bases from J, with 16 bases between. This CDR3 has 16 amino acids. The germline CDR1 and CDR2 sequences are SGHAT and FQNNGV. The chain's CDR3 is CASSTGLRATNYGYTF. In DNA form, the CDR3 reads TGTGCCAGCAGCACGGGACTTCGGGCTACTAACTATGGCTACACCTTC.

Only one count was recorded for this clone. J is TRBJ2-3 and V is TRBV25-1; a possible D gene is TRBD2 (6 bases). CDR3 length equals 16 residues. The V gene's germline CDR1 is MGHDK and CDR2 SYGVNS. V lost 3 bases and J lost 5, with 18 bases in between. CDR3 in amino acids: CASSESFGGFRDTQYF. The CDR3 DNA is TGTGCCAGCAGTGAGTCATTTGGAGGGTTCAGAGATACGCAGTATTTT.

On this clone itself: Other DNA sequences in this specimen translate into the identical CDR3. The rearrangement joins TRBV18 to TRBJ2-7, with 13 bases identical to TRBD2. CDR3 length equals 14 residues. After removal of 6 bases from V and 3 bases from J, the junction contained 2 bases not matched to a gene. Germline V gene data show CDR1 as KGHSH and CDR2 as LQKENI. The CDR3 sequence: CASSRTSGSYEQYF. The CDR3 nucleotides read TGTGCCAGCTCCCGGACTAGCGGGAGCTACGAGCAGTACTTC.

The rearrangement joins TRBV19 to TRBJ2-1; 7 bases are shared with TRBD2. With V trimmed by 5 bases and J by 4 bases, 8 bases remained unmatched. The CDR3 contains 15 residues. Germline CDR1 and CDR2: LNHDA and SQIVND (reference sequence). Here the CDR3 DNA reads TGTGCCAGTAGTTTCCGACTAGCCTATTACAATGAGCAGTTCTTC. It codes for CASSFRLAYYNEQFF.

This chain connects TRBV5-1 to TRBJ2-3; 12 bases fit TRBD1. V shed 4 bases and J 5 bases; nucleotides not matched to a gene: 5. Looked up from germline, CDR1 is SGHRS and CDR2 is YFSETQ. The CDR3 is 15 amino acids. The CDR3 DNA is TGCGCCAGCAGCCTCGGGACAGGGGGCGTAGATACGCAGTATTTT. This encodes CASSLGTGGVDTQYF.